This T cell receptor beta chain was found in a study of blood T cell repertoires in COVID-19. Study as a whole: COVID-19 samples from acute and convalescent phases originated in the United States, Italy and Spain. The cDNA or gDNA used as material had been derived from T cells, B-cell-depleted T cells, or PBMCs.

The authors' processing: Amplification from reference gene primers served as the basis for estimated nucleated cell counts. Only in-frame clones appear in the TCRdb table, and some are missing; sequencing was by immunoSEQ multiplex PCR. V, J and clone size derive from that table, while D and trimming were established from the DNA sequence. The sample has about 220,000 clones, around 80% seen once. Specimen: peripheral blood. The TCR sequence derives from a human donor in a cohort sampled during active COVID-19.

In DNA, the CDR3 is TGTGCCAGCAGCGTAGGGCCGGGACAGGGGGCCTACGAGCAGTACTTC. This codes for CASSVGPGQGAYEQYF. The chain carries TRBV9 and TRBJ2-7; 11 bases match TRBD1. This CDR3 spans 16 amino acids. V lost 0 bases to trimming and J lost 2 bases; unmatched junction nucleotides: 4. Germline V gives CDR1 SGDLS, CDR2 YYNGEE. The full variable domain, completed using reference TRBV9 and TRBJ2-7, is DSGVTQTPKHLITATGQRVTLRCSPRSGDLSVYWYQQSLDQGLQFLIQYYNGEERAKGNILERFSAQQFPDLHSELNLSSLELGDSALYFCASSVGPGQGAYEQYFGPGTRLTVT.